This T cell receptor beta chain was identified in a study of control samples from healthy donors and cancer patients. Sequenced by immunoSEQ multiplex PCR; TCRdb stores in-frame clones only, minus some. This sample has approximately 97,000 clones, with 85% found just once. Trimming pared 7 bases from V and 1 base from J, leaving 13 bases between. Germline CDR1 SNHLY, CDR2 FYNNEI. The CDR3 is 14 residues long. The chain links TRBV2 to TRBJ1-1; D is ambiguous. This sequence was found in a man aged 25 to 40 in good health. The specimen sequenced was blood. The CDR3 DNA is TGTGCCAGCATCTTAATGGCAGCGAACACTGAAGCTTTCTTT. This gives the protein CASILMAANTEAFF.